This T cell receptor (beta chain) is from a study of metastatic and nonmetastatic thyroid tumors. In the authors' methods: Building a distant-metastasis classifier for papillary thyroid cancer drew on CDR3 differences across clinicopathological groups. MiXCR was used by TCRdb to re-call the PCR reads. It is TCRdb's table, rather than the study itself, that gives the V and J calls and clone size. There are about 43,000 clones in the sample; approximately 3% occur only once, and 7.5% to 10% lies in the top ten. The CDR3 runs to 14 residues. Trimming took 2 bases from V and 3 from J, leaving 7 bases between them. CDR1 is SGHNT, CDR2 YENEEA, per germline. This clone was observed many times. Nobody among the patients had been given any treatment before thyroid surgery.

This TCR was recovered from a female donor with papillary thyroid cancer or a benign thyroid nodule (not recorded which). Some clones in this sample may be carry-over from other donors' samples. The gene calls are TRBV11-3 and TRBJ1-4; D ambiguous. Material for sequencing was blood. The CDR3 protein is CASSLSMPNEKLFF. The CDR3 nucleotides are TGTGCCAGCAGCTTATCTATGCCTAATGAAAAACTGTTTTTT.